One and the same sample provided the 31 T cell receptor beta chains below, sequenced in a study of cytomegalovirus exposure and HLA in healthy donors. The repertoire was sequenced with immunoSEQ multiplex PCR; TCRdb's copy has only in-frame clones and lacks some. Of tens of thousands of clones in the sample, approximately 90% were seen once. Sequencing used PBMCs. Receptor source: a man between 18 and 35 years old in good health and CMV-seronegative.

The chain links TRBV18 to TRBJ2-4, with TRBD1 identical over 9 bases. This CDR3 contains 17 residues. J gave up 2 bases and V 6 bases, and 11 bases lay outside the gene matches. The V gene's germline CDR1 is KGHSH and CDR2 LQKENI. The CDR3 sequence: CASSPKWDRATKNIQYF. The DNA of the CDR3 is TGTGCCAGCTCCCCCAAATGGGACAGGGCGACCAAAAACATTCAGTACTTC.

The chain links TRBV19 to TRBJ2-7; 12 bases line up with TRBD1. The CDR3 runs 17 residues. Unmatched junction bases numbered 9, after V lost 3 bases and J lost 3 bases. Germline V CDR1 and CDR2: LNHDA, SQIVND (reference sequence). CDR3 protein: CASSIRSGTGGFYEQYF. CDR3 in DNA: TGTGCCAGTAGTATTCGTTCTGGGACAGGGGGCTTCTACGAGCAGTACTTC.

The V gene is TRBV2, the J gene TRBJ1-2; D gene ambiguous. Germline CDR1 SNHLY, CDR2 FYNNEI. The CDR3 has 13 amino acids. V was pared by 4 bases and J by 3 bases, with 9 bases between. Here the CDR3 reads CASSVSGDYGYTF. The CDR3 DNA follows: TGTGCCAGCAGTGTGTCCGGGGACTATGGCTACACCTTC.

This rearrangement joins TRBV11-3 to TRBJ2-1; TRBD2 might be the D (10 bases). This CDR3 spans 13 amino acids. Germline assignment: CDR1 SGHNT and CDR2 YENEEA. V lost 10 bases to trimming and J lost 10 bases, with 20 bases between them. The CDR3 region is CATQLAGQGEQFF. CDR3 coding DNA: TGTGCCACACAACTAGCGGGACAGGGAGAGCAGTTCTTC.

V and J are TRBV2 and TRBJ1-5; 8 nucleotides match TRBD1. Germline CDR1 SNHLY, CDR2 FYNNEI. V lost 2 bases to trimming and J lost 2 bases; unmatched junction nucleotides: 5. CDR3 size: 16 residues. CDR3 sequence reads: CASSESGGRGNQPQHF. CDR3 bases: TGTGCCAGCAGTGAATCAGGGGGCAGGGGCAATCAGCCCCAGCATTTT.

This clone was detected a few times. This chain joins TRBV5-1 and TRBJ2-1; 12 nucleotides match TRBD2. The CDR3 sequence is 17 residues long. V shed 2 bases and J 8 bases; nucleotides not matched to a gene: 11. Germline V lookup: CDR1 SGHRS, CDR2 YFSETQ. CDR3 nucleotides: TGCGCCAGCAGCTTTTTATCCAGGACTAGCGGGATATATGAGCAGTTCTTC. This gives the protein CASSFLSRTSGIYEQFF.

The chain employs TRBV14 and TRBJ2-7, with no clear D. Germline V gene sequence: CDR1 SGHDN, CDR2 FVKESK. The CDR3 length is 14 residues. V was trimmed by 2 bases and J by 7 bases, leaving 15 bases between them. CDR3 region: CASSQFISAFEQYF. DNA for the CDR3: TGTGCCAGCAGCCAATTCATATCCGCGTTTGAGCAGTACTTC.

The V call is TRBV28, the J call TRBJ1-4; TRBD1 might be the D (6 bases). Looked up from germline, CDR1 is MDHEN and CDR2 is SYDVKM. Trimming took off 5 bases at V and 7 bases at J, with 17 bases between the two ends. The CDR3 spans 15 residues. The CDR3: CASSRNRELSEKLFF. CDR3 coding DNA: TGTGCCAGCAGTAGGAACAGGGAATTATCTGAAAAACTGTTTTTT. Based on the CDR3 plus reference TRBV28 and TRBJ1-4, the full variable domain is DVKVTQSSRYLVKRTGEKVFLECVQDMDHENMFWYRQDPGLGLRLIYFSYDVKMKEKGDIPEGYSVSREKKERFSLILESASTNQTSMYLCASSRNRELSEKLFFGSGTQLSVL.

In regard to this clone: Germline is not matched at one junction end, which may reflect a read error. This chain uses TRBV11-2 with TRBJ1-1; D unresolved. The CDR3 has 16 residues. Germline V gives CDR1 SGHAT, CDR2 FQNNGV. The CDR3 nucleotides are TGTGCCAGCAGCTTAGGCACGGAGTTCCTGAAAACTGAAGCTTTCTTT. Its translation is CASSLGTEFLKTEAFF.

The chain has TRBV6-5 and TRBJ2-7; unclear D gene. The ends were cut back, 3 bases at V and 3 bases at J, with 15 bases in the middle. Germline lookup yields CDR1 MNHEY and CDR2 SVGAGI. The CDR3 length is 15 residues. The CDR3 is CASSYWAVNIYEQYF. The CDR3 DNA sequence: TGTGCCAGCAGTTATTGGGCAGTGAATATCTACGAGCAGTACTTC.

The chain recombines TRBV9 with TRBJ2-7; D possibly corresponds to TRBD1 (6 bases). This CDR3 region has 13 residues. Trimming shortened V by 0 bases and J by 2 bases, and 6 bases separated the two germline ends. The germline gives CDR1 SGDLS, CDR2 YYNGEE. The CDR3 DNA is TGTGCCAGCAGCGTAGGGGACACCTACGAGCAGTACTTC. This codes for CASSVGDTYEQYF.

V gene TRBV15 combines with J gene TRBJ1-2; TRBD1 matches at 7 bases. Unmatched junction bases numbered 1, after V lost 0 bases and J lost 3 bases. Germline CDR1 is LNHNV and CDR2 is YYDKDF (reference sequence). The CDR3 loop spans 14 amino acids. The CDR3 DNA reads TGTGCCACCAGCAGAGAACAGGGGTACTATGGCTACACCTTC. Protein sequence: CATSREQGYYGYTF.

CDR3 DNA sequence: TGTGCCAGCAGCTTAGGACAGACCCCCACAGATACGCAGTATTTT. It is translated as CASSLGQTPTDTQYF. The V and J genes are TRBV7-9 and TRBJ2-3; TRBD1 is a possible D gene (5 bases). The V and J ends lost 1 base and 2 bases respectively, with 10 bases between them. The CDR3 runs to 15 residues. The germline V gene encodes CDR1 SEHNR and CDR2 FQNEAQ (reference sequence).

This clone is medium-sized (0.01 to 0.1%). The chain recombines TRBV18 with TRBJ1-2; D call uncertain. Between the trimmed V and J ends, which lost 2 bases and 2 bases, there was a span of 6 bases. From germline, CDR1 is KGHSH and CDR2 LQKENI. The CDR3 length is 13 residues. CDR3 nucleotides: TGTGCCAGCTCACCAGGGGAGAACTATGGCTACACCTTC. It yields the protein CASSPGENYGYTF.

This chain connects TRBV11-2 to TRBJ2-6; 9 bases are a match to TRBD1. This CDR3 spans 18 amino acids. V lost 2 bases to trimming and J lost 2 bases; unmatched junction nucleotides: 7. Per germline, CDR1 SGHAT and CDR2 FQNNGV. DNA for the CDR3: TGTGCCAGCAGCTTAAGGGGGACAGGGTTTACTGGGGCCAACGTCCTGACTTTC. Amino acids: CASSLRGTGFTGANVLTF. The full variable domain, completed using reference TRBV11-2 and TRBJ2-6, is EAGVAQSPRYKIIEKRQSVAFWCNPISGHATLYWYQQILGQGPKLLIQFQNNGVVDDSQLPKDRFSAERLKGVDSTLKIQPAKLEDSAVYLCASSLRGTGFTGANVLTFGAGSRLTVL.

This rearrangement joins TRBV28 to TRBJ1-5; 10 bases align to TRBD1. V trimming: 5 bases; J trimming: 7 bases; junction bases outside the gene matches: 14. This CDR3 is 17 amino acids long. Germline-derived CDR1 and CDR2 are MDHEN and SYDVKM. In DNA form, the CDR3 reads TGTGCCAGCAGTGACTCCGGGACAGGGGCCCTTCGGCAGCCCCAGCATTTT. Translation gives CASSDSGTGALRQPQHF.

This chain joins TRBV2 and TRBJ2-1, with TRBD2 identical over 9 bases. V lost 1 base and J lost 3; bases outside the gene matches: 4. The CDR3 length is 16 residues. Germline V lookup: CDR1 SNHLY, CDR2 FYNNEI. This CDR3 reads CASSEVRLAVYNEQFF. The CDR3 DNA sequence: TGTGCCAGCAGTGAAGTGAGACTAGCGGTCTACAATGAGCAGTTCTTC.

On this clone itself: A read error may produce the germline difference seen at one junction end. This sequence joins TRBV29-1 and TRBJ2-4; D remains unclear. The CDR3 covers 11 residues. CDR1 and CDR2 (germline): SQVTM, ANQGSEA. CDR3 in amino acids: CSVEALSIQYF. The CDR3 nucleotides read TGCAGCGTAGAAGCGCTTAGCATTCAGTACTTC.

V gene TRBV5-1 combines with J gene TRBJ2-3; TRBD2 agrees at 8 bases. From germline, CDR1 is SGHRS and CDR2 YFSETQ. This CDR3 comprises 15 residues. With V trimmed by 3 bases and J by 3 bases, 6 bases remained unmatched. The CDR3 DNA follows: TGCGCCAGCAGCTCCTCGGGAGGGAAGACAGATACGCAGTATTTT. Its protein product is CASSSSGGKTDTQYF.

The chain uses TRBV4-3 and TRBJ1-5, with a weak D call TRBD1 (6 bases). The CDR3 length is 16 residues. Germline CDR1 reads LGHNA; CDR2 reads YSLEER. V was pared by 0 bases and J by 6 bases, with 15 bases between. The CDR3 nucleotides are TGCGCCAGCAGCCAAGATCGGACACAGGGTAGTCAGCCCCAGCATTTT. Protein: CASSQDRTQGSQPQHF.

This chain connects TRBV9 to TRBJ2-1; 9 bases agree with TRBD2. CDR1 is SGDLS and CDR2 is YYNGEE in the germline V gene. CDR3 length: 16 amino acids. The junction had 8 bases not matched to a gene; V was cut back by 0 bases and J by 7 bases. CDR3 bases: TGTGCCAGCAGCGTAGAGGGAGCGGGAGGCAGGAATGAGCAGTTCTTC. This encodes CASSVEGAGGRNEQFF.

CDR3 bases: TGTGCCAGCAGTGAACAGGGAAACTCCTACGAGCAGTACTTC. This gives the protein CASSEQGNSYEQYF. The genes are TRBV2 and TRBJ2-7; TRBD1 might be the D (5 bases). Germline CDR1 reads SNHLY; CDR2 reads FYNNEI. V lost 2 bases, J lost 0 bases, and 8 bases lay in between. This CDR3 region has 14 residues.

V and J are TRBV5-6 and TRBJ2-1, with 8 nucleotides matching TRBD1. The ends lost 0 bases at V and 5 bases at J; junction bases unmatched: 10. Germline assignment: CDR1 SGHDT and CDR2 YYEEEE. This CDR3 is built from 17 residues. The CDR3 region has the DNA TGTGCCAGCAGCTTGGAAGCCGGGACAGGACCCAACAATGAGCAGTTCTTC. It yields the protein CASSLEAGTGPNNEQFF.

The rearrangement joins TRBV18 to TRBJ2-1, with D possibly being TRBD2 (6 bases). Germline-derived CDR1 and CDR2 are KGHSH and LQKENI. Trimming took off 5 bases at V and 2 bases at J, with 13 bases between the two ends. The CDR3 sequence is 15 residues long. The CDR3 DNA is TGTGCCAGCTCAACGGGACTCTTTCCCTACAATGAGCAGTTCTTC. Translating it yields CASSTGLFPYNEQFF.

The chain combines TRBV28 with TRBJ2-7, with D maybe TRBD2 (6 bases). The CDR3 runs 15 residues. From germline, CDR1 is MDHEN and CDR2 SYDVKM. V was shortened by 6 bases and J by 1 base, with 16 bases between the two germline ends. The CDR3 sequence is CASSSGGPFSYEQYF. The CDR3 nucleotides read TGTGCCAGCAGCTCCGGAGGGCCGTTTTCCTACGAGCAGTACTTC.

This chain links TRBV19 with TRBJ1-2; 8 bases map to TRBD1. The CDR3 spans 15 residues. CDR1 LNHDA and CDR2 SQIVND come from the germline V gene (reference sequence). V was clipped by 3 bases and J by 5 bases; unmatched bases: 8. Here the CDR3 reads CASSIPPGQAYGYTF. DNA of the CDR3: TGTGCCAGTAGTATCCCCCCGGGACAGGCATATGGCTACACCTTC.

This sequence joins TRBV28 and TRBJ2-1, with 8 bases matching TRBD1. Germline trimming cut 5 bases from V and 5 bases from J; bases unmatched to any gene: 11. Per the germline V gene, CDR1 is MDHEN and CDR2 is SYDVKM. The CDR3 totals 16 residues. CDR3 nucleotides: TGTGCCAGCAGTATTCCAGGGGGCGGCAGGGACAATGAGCAGTTCTTC. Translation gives CASSIPGGGRDNEQFF. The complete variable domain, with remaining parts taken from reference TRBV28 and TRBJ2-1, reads DVKVTQSSRYLVKRTGEKVFLECVQDMDHENMFWYRQDPGLGLRLIYFSYDVKMKEKGDIPEGYSVSREKKERFSLILESASTNQTSMYLCASSIPGGGRDNEQFFGPGTRLTVL.

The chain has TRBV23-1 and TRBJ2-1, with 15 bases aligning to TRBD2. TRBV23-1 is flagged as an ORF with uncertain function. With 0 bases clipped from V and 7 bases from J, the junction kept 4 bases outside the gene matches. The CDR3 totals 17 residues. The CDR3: CASSQSPGTSGRNEQFF. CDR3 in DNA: TGCGCCAGCAGTCAATCACCCGGGACTAGCGGGAGGAATGAGCAGTTCTTC.

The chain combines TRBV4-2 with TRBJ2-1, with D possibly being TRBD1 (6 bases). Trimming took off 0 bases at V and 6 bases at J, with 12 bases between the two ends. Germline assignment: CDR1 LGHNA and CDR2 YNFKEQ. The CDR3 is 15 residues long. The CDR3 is CASSQEKQGSNEQFF. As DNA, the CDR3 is TGTGCCAGCAGCCAAGAAAAGCAGGGGTCCAATGAGCAGTTCTTC.

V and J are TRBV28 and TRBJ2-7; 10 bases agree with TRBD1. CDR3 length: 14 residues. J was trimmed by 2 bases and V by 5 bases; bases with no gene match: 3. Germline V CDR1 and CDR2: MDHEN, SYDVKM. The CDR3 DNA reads TGTGCCAGCAGTGGGACAGGGGTTACCTACGAGCAGTACTTC. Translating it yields CASSGTGVTYEQYF. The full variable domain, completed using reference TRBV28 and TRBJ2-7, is DVKVTQSSRYLVKRTGEKVFLECVQDMDHENMFWYRQDPGLGLRLIYFSYDVKMKEKGDIPEGYSVSREKKERFSLILESASTNQTSMYLCASSGTGVTYEQYFGPGTRLTVT.

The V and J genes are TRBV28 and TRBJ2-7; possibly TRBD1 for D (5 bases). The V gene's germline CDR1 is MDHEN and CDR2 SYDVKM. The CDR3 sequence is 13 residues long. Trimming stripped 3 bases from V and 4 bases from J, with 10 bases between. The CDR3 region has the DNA TGTGCCAGCAGTTTGCCGACAGCGTACGAGCAGTACTTC. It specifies CASSLPTAYEQYF.